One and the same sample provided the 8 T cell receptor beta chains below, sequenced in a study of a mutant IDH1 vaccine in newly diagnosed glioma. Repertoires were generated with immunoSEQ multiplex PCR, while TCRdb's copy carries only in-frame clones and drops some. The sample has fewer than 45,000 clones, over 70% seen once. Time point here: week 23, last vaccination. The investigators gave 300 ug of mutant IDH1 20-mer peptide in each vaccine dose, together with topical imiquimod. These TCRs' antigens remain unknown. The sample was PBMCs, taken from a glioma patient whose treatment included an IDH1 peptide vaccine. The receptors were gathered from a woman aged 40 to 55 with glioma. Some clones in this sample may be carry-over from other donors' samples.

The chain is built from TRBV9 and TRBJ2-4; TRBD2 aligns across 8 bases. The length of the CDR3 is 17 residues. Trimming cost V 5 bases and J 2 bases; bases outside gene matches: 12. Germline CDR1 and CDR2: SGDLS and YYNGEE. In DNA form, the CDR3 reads TGTGCCAGCAGTCGATGGCCAGCGGGAGTTTCCAAAAACATTCAGTACTTC. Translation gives CASSRWPAGVSKNIQYF. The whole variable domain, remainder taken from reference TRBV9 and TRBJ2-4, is DSGVTQTPKHLITATGQRVTLRCSPRSGDLSVYWYQQSLDQGLQFLIQYYNGEERAKGNILERFSAQQFPDLHSELNLSSLELGDSALYFCASSRWPAGVSKNIQYFGAGTRLSVL.

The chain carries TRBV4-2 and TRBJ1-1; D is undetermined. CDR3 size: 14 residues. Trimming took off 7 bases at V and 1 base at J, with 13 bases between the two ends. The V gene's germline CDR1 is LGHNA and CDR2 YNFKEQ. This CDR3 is CASIDVTRNTEAFF. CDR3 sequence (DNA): TGTGCCAGCATCGACGTGACGAGGAACACTGAAGCTTTCTTT.

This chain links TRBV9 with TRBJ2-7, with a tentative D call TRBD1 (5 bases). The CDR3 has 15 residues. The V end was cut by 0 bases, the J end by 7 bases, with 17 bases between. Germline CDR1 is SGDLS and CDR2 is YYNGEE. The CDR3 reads CASSVGRTSLSEQYF. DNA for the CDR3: TGTGCCAGCAGCGTAGGTAGGACATCGCTCTCGGAGCAGTACTTC.

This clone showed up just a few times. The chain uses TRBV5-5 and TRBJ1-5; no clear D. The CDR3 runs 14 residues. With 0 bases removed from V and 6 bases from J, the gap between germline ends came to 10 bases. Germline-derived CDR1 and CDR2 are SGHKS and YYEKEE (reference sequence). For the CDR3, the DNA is TGTGCCAGCAGCTTGGAACGTTTGGGTCAGCCCCAGCATTTT. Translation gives CASSLERLGQPQHF.

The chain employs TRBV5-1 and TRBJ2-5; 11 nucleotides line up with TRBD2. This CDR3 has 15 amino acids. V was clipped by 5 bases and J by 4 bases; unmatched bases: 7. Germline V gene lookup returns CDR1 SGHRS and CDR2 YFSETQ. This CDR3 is CASRMIAGGAETQYF. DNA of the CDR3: TGCGCCAGCAGAATGATAGCGGGGGGGGCAGAGACCCAGTACTTC.

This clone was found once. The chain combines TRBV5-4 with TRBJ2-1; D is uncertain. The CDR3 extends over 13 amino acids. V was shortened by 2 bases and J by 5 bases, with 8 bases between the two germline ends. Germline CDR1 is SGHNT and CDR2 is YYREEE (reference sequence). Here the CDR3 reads CASSFMANNEQFF. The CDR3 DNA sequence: TGTGCCAGCAGCTTCATGGCTAACAATGAGCAGTTCTTC.

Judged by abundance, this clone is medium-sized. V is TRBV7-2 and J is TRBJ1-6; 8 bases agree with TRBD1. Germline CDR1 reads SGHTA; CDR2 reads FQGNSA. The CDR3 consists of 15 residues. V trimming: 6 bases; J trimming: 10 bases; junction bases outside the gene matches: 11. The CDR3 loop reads CASRFGQGYRSPLHF. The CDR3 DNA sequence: TGTGCCAGCAGGTTCGGACAGGGCTATCGATCACCCCTCCACTTT.

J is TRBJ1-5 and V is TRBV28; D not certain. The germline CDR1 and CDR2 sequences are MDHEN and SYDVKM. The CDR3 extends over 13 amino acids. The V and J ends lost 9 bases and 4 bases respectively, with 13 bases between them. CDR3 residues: CASMTSPNQPQHF. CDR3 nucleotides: TGTGCCAGTATGACGTCCCCTAATCAGCCCCAGCATTTT.